This T cell receptor beta chain was sequenced during a study of blood T cell repertoires in COVID-19. Sequencing was performed with immunoSEQ multiplex PCR; in TCRdb, only in-frame clones are kept and a portion is missing. The table lists fewer than 500,000 clones, 87% of them singletons, with roughly 2% in the top ten. The V gene lost 1 base and the J gene lost 2 bases, with 19 bases spanning the gap. The CDR3 spans 18 residues. The germline V gene has CDR1 SGHNT and CDR2 YENEEA. This TCR was recovered from a woman between 18 and 29 years old with acute COVID-19. This chain links TRBV11-3 with TRBJ2-3, with a tentative D call TRBD1 (5 bases). The sequencing input was PBMCs or T cells enriched from blood (not recorded which). CDR3 nucleotides: TGTGCCAGCAGCTTAGGGGGCCGGTACAGGCCCTTCACAGATACGCAGTATTTT. Translating gives CASSLGGRYRPFTDTQYF.